The 3 T cell receptor beta chains presented below share a single source sample, sequenced in a study of T cell responses to AZD1222 COVID-19 vaccine (dated by TCRdb to the early 2020s). The time point label of this sample denotes: baseline before first vaccination. The meaning of the sample's treatment or condition label: meningococcal conjugate vaccine given as trial control. The receptor library was made with the immunoSEQ multiplex PCR assay. TCRdb's version of the immuneACCESS table is confined to in-frame rearrangements and falls short of the full clone set. An unresolved V gene accounts for under half of the shortfall where checked; the remainder is of unknown origin. Recorded for this sample are 150,000 to 200,000 clones; about nine tenths of them occurred a single time. The top ten hold less than 3% of the sample. This specimen consisted of peripheral blood, obtained on day 0 of MenACWY control vaccination. Receptors originate from an adult in good health.

The CDR3 region has the DNA TGTGCCAGCAGCAGAGCACATATAACTAATGAAAAACTGTTTTTT. Translating gives CASSRAHITNEKLFF. The rearrangement joins TRBV21-1 to TRBJ1-4; no DNA check was done on the table's D call, TRBD1. TRBV21-1 constitutes a pseudogene. CDR3 size: 15 residues.

This rearrangement joins TRBV30 to TRBJ2-2; D could derive from TRBD1 or TRBD2 (7 bases each). The CDR3 spans 18 residues. The germline V and J ends were trimmed by 1 base and 4 bases, with 22 bases remaining between them. Germline CDR1 reads GTSNPN; CDR2 reads SVGIG (reference sequence). CDR3 residues: CAWSAPTGRGRSTGELFF. The CDR3 DNA reads TGTGCCTGGAGTGCTCCTACAGGGAGGGGGCGCAGCACCGGGGAGCTGTTTTTT.

CDR3 DNA sequence: TGCGCCAGCAGCTTGGGTAATGCAGGGCCCTACGAGCAGTACTTC. This translates into CASSLGNAGPYEQYF. The V and J genes are TRBV5-1 and TRBJ2-7; tentatively, D is TRBD1 (5 bases). The ends were cut back, 0 bases at V and 2 bases at J, with 12 bases in the middle. The CDR3 runs to 15 residues. In germline, CDR1 is SGHRS, CDR2 YFSETQ.